This T cell receptor beta chain was identified during a study of blood T cell repertoires in COVID-19. Generated by immunoSEQ multiplex PCR, the TCRdb table keeps only in-frame clones and is missing some. The sample yields 100,000 to 150,000 clones, roughly 85% seen once. The CDR3 runs 13 residues. Germline V CDR1 and CDR2: ENHRY, SYGVKD. V was clipped by 8 bases and J by 5 bases, with 15 bases between them. Sequencing input: peripheral blood. The chain combines TRBV10-3 with TRBJ1-1, with a possible D match to TRBD1 (5 bases). This receptor was identified in a human donor in a cohort sampled during active COVID-19. The CDR3 DNA reads as TGTGCCATCTCCTTTCAGGGTGAGACTGAAGCTTTCTTT. Translation: CAISFQGETEAFF.